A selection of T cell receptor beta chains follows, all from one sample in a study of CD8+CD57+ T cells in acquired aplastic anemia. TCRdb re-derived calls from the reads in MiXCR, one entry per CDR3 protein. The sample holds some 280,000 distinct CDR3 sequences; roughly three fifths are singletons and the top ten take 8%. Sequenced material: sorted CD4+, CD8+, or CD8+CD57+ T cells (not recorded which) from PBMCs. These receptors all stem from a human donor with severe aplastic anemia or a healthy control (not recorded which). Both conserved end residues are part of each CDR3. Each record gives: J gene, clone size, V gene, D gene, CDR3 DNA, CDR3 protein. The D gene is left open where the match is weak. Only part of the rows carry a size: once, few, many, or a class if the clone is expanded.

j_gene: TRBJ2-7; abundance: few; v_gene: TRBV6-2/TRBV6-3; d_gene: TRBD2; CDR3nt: TGTGCCAGCAGTTACTCGAACCTAGCGGGTATCTCCTACGAGCAGTACTTC; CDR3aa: CASSYSNLAGISYEQYF
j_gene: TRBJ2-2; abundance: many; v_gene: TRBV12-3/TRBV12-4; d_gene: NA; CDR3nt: TGTGCCAGCAGTTTGCTTCTAGAACTGTTTTTT; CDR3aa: CASSLLLELFF
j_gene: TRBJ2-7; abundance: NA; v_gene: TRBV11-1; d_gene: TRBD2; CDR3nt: TGTGCCAGCAGCTTATACCCTAGCGGGAGGCGCTCCTACGAGCAGTACTTC; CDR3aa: CASSLYPSGRRSYEQYF
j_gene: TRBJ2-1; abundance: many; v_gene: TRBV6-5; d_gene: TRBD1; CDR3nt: TGTGCCAGCAGGGGGACAGGGGGCCGCAATGAGCAGTTCTTC; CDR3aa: CASRGTGGRNEQFF
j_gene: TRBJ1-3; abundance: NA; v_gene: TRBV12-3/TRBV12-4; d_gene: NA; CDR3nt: TGTGCCAGCAGTTCCTCCTATAGCGGGGGGGCAAACACCATATATTTT; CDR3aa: CASSSSYSGGANTIYF
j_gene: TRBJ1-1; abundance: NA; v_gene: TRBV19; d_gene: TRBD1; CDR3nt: TGTGCCAGTAGTGTGTTACAGGGGGCTAAAGCTTTCTTT; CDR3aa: CASSVLQGAKAFF
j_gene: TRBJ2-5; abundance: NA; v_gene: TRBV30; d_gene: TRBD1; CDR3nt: TGTGCCTGGGGTTCACCTCGACAGGGTCAAGAGACCCAGTACTTC; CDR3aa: CAWGSPRQGQETQYF
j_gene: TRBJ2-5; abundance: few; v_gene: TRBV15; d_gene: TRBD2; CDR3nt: TGTGCCACCAGCAGCAGGACTAGCCCGACCGAGACCCAGTACTTC; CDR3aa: CATSSRTSPTETQYF
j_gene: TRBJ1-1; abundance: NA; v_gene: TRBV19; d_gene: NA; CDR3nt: TGTGCCAGTAGTATATTGTCTCGGGGCACTGAAGCTTTCTTT; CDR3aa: CASSILSRGTEAFF
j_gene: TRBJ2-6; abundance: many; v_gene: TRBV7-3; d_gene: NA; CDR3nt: TGTGCCAGCAGCCCCCCCGGGGGCTCTGGGGCCAACGTCCTGACTTTC; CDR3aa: CASSPPGGSGANVLTF
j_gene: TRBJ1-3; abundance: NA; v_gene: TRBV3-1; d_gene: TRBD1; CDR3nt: TGTGCCAGCAGTAACAGGGGCCTCGGAAACACCATATATTTT; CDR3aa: CASSNRGLGNTIYF
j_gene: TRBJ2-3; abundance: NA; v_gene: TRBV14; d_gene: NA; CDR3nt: TGTGCCAGCAGCCAAGCTAACAGGTGGTCAGATACGCAGTATTTT; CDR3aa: CASSQANRWSDTQYF
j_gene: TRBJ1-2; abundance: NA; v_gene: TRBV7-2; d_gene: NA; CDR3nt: TGTGCCAGCAGCTTAGATCCGGGGGCATATGGCTACACCTTC; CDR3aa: CASSLDPGAYGYTF
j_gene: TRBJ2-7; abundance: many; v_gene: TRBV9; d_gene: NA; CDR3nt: TGTGCCAGCAGCGCAAAGGGAACGAAATACGAGCAGTACTTC; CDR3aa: CASSAKGTKYEQYF
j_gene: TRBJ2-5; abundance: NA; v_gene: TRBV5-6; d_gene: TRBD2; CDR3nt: TGTGCCAGCAGCTTGTGGGGGGGGACCTACTTC; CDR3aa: CASSLWGGTYF
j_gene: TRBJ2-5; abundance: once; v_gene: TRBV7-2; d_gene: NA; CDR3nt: NA; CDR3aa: CASSFYICSAWTSEETQYF
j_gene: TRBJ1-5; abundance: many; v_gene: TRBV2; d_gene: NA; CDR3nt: TGTGCCAGCAGTGTGGGGATATTTCAGCCCCAGCATTTT; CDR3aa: CASSVGIFQPQHF
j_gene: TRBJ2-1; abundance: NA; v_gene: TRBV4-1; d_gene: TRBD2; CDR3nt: TGCGCCAGCAGCCAAGAAGCACTAGCGGGAGGGACCTACAATGAGCAGTTCTTC; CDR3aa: CASSQEALAGGTYNEQFF
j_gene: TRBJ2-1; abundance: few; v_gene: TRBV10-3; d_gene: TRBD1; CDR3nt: TGTGCCATCAGTGAGCGAGGGGGCATCAACAATGAGCAGTTCTTC; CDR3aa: CAISERGGINNEQFF
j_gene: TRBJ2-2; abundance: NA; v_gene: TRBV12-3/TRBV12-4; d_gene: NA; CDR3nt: TGTGCCAGCAGTTTAACGAGGGCCACCGGGGAGCTGTTTTTT; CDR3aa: CASSLTRATGELFF
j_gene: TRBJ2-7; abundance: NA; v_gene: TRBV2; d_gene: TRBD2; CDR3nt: TGTGCCAGCGGGCGAGGACTAGCGGGGCACGAGCAGTACTTC; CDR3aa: CASGRGLAGHEQYF
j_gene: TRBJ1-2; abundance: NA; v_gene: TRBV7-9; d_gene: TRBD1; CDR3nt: TGTGCCAGCAGCGGGGACAGGGGAAACTATGGCTACACCTTC; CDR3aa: CASSGDRGNYGYTF
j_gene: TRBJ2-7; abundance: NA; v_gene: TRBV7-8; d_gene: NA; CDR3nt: TGTGCCAGCAGCTTAGAGTACGGGAGTTTGTACGAGCAGTACTTC; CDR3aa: CASSLEYGSLYEQYF
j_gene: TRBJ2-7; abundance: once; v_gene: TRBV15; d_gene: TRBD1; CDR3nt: TGTGCCACCAGCAGAGATCGGGACAGGGGAAGATCCTACGAGCAGTACTTC; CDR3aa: CATSRDRDRGRSYEQYF
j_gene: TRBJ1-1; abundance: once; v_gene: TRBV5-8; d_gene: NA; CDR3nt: TGCGCCAGCAGCCACCAGGCGAAGAACACTGAAGCTTTCTTT; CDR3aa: CASSHQAKNTEAFF
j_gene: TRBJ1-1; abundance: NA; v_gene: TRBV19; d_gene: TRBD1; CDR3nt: TGTGCCAGTAGGTGGGACAGGGACGGTACCACTGAAGCTTTCTTT; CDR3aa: CASRWDRDGTTEAFF
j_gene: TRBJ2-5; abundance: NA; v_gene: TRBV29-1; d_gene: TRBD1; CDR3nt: TGCAGCGTAGATAGGGGGCCTGGTGAGACCCAGTACTTC; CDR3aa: CSVDRGPGETQYF
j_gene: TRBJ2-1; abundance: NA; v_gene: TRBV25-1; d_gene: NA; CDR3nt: TGTGCCAGCAGTGATATGTCTGCAGCGTTCGATGAGCAGTTCTTC; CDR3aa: CASSDMSAAFDEQFF
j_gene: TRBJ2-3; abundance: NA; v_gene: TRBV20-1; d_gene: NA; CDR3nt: TGCAGTGCTAGAAAACCGGGACTCAGCACAGATACGCAGTATTTT; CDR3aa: CSARKPGLSTDTQYF
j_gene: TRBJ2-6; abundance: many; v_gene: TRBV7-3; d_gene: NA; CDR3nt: TGTGCCAGCAGCTTACGTGGGACTGGCGGCTCTGGGGCCAACGTCCTGACTTTC; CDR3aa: CASSLRGTGGSGANVLTF
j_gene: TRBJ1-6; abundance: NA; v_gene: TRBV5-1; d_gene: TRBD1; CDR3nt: TGCGCCAGCAGCCTGGGAGCAACGGGACAGGGAAATTTACCCCTCCACTTT; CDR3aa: CASSLGATGQGNLPLHF
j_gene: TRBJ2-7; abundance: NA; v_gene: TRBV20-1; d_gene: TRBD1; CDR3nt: TGCAGTGCTAGAGATTTGCTGGGGACAGGGTTATACGAGCAGTACTTC; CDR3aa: CSARDLLGTGLYEQYF
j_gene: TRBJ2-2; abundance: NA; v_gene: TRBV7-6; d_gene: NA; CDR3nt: TGTGCCAGCAGCTCCCTTTTGGTGTCCGGGGAGCTGTTTTTT; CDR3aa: CASSSLLVSGELFF
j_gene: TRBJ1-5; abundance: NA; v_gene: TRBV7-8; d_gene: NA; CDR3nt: TGTGCCAGCAGCTTAATTCGAGGGCCGAGCAGTCAGCCCCAGCATTTT; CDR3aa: CASSLIRGPSSQPQHF
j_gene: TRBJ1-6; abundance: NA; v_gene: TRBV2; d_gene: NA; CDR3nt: TGTGCCAGCAGTGAACAGGGGTCGGGGAATTCACCCCTCCACTTT; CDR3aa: CASSEQGSGNSPLHF
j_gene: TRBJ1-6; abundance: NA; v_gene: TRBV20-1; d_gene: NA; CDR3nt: TGCAGTGCTAGAGGTGGAGGTGCAGAGTATTCACCCCTCCACTTT; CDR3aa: CSARGGGAEYSPLHF
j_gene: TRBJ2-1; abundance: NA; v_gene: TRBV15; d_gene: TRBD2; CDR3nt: TGTGCCACCAGCAGACCTAGCGGGGGCAAACCTAATGAGCAGTTCTTC; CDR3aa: CATSRPSGGKPNEQFF
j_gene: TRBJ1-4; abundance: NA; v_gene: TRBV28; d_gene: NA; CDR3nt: TGTGCCAGCAGTTACCTAGGAGGTCCTGAAAAACTGTTTTTT; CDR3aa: CASSYLGGPEKLFF
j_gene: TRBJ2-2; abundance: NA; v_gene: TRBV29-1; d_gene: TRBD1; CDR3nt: TGCAGCGTCCGGACAGGAACGAACACCGGGGAGCTGTTTTTT; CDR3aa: CSVRTGTNTGELFF
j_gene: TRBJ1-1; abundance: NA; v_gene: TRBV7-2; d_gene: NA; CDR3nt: TGTGCCAGCAGACGTCGGACAGACCTCATGAACACTGAAGCTTTCTTT; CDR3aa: CASRRRTDLMNTEAFF
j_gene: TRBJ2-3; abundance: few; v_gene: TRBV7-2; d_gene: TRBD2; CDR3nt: TGTGCCAGCAGCTCTCAGCGGGGAGGTTCAAATACGCAGTATTTT; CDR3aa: CASSSQRGGSNTQYF
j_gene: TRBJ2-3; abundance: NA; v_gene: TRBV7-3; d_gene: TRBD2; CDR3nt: TGTGCCAGCAGCTTAGCGGGGGGGATAAGAGATACGCAGTATTTT; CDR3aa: CASSLAGGIRDTQYF
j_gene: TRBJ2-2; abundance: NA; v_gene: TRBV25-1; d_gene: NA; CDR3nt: TGTGCCAGCAGTCGAGGGGGCACCGGGGAGCTGTTTTTT; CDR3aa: CASSRGGTGELFF
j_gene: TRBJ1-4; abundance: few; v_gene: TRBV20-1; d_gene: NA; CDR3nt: TGCAGTGCTAGTCCCCCCCAAGGTGAAAAACTGTTTTTT; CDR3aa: CSASPPQGEKLFF
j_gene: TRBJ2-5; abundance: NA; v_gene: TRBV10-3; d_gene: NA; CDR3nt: TGTGCCATCAGTGAGTCTGGCGTCCAAGAGACCCAGTACTTC; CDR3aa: CAISESGVQETQYF
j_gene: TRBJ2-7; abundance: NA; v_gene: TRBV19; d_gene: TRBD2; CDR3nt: TGTGCCAGTAGTATTGTGAGAGGGGGACTAGCGGACTACGAGCAGTACTTC; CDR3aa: CASSIVRGGLADYEQYF
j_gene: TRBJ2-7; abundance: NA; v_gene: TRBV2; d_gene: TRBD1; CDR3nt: TGTGCCAGCAATTCACAGGGGAGCTCCTACGAGCAGTACTTC; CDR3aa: CASNSQGSSYEQYF
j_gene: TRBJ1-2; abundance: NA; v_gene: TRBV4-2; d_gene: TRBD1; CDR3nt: TGTGCCAGCAGCTTCACAGGGGGCACGAATGGCTACACCTTC; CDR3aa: CASSFTGGTNGYTF
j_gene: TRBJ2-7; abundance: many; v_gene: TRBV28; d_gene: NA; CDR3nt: TGTGCCAGCAGCCCTATGGGTAGGGTAAACGAGCAGTACTTC; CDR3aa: CASSPMGRVNEQYF
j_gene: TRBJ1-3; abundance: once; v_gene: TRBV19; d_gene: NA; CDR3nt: TGTGCCAGTGAGGAATGGTCTGGAGACACCATATATTTT; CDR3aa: CASEEWSGDTIYF
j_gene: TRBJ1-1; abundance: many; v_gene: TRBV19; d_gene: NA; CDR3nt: TGTGCCAGTAGTCGGGACACAATAAACACTGAAGCTTTCTTT; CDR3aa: CASSRDTINTEAFF
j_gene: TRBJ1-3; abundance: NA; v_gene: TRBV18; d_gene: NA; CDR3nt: TGTGCCAGCTCACAGGGCCAGGGCAACTCTGGAAACACCATATATTTT; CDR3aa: CASSQGQGNSGNTIYF
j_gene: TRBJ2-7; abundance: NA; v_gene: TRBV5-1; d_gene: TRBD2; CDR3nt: TGCGCCAGCAGCTTTGGCGGGACTAGCGGGGGGGTAGGCGAGCAGTACTTC; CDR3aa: CASSFGGTSGGVGEQYF
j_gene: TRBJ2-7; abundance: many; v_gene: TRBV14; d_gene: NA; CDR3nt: TGTGCCAGCAGCCTAGGCGACGCGGGAACCTACGAGCAGTACTTC; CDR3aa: CASSLGDAGTYEQYF
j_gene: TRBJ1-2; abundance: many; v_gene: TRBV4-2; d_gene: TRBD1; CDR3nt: TGTGCCAGCAGCCAGGCCGACAGGGACAGGGACTATGGCTACACCTTC; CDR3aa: CASSQADRDRDYGYTF